The rows below give T cell receptor beta chains drawn from one sample of a study of T cell responses to AZD1222 COVID-19 vaccine. Only in-frame clones appear in the TCRdb table, and some are missing; sequencing was by immunoSEQ multiplex PCR. The sample records 40,000 to 45,000 clones, roughly 80% being singletons. Material: peripheral blood, obtained on day 0 of AZD1222 vaccination. These receptors were obtained from an adult in good health. Both conserved end residues are trimmed from each CDR3.

ASSPPASGANVLT TRBV6-5
ASSIDRRYGYT TRBV19
ASSQTGLAGGLGHNEQF TRBV28
ASSWGISNQPQH TRBV11-2
ASSSGTGNTIY TRBV11-2
ASSQNPKDSPLH TRBV10-1
ASSPGASIGYT TRBV7-9
ASKPGVRWGYT TRBV28
ASSLTDSGVNQPQH TRBV12-1
ASRPDQLLYGYT TRBV2
ASSYSRVNNSPLH TRBV6-5
ASSLGTVIDSPLH TRBV5-1
ASSPKPQISTDTQY TRBV4-3
SVEGTGGYGYT TRBV29-1
ASRGLDRNQPQH TRBV19
ASSAQTANTEAF TRBV19
ASSSSFLGSGYT TRBV7-2
AIRASGGATDTQY TRBV10-3
ASSVNGGRYYEQY TRBV28
ASSLELGNTGELF TRBV5-4
ASSTLWGQGVYGYT TRBV28
SVAATGSGNTIY TRBV29-1
ASSGGVAEAF TRBV18
ASSFLNTEAF TRBV19
ASSQDSTRLAGLDTQY TRBV4-1
ASSLGTVNTEAF TRBV5-6
ASSEEQGVYSPLH TRBV6-1
ATRQGANYGYT TRBV12-3/TRBV12-4
ASSLGGISNQPQH TRBV7-9
ASSSENTEAF TRBV12-3/TRBV12-4
SVLPGLASEETQY TRBV29-1
ASSPTDRGRNTGELF TRBV4-1
ASSLTYHREPSGELF TRBV7-3
ASSQEGMEGYT TRBV4-1
ASSSQEDTEAF TRBV7-2
ASSLTSTGTGNNSPLH TRBV4-3
ASSSIARQDLYGYT TRBV28
ASIQAGTPLNNEQF TRBV28
ASRPGGVAGNTIY TRBV7-2
ASSVLGSGANEKLF TRBV9
ASSVPGTGGETQY TRBV9
ASSVSLTGELF TRBV6-4
ASGVFNIDSPLH TRBV6-5
SVLDPKDYGYT TRBV29-1
ASSSLQGRLF TRBV28
ASMLTSGRNTGELF TRBV19
ASTPGGGVRGYT TRBV28
ASSPGTITSHLH TRBV3-1/TRBV3-2
ASSPGSGRGKETQY TRBV11-3
ASSSETEAF TRBV9
ASSLVAMPRETQY TRBV7-6
ASSQDPGPTDGYT TRBV3-1/TRBV3-2
ASSDIGTEAF TRBV5-1
SVARGGLETQY TRBV29-1
ASSFPGGGQPQH TRBV28